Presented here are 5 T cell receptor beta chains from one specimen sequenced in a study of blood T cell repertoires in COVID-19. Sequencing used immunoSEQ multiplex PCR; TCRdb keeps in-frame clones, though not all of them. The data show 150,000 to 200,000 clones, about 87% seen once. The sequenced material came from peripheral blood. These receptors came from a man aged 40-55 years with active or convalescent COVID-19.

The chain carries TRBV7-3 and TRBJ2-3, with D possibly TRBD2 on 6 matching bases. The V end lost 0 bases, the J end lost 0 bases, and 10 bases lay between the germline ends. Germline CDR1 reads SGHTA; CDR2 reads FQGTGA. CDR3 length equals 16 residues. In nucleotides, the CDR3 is TGTGCCAGCAGCTTAACGTCAGGGACTAGCACAGATACGCAGTATTTT. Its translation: CASSLTSGTSTDTQYF.

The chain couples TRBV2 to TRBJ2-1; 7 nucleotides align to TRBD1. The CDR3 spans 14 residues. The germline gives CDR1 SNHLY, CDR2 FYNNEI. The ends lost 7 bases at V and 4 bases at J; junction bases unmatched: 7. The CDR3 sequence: CASKPDRAYNEQFF. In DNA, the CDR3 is TGTGCCAGCAAACCCGACAGGGCTTACAATGAGCAGTTCTTC.

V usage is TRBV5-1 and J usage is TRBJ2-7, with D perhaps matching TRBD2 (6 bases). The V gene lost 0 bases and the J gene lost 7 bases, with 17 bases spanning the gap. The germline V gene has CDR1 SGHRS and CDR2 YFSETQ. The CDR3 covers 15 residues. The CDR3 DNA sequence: TGCGCCAGCAGCTTGGGGCGGGGCCCCCCGGGGGAGCAGTACTTC. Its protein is CASSLGRGPPGEQYF. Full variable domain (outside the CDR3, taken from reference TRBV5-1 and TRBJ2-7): KAGVTQTPRYLIKTRGQQVTLSCSPISGHRSVSWYQQTPGQGLQFLFEYFSETQRNKGNFPGRFSGRQFSNSRSEMNVSTLELGDSALYLCASSLGRGPPGEQYFGPGTRLTVT.

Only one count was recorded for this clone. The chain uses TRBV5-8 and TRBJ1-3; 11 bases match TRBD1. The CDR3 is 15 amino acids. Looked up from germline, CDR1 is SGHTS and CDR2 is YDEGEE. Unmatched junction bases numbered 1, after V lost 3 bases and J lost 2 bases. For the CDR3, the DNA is TGTGCCAGCAGCTCGGACAGGGGGCCTGGAAACACCATATATTTT. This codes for CASSSDRGPGNTIYF.

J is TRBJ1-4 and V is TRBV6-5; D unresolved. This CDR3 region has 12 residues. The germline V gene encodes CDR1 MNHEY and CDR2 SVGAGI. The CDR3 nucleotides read TGTGCACCACACCCCGCTAATGAAAAACTGTTTTTT. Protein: CAPHPANEKLFF.